The 6 T cell receptor beta chains below all came from one sample that was sequenced in a study of cytomegalovirus exposure and HLA in healthy donors. The PCR ran on 60 Vbeta and 13 Jbeta primers. Some clones are missing from TCRdb's copy, which holds only in-frame ones; the method was immunoSEQ multiplex PCR. The repertoire includes 70,000 to 95,000 clones, around three quarters of them detected once, and under 1.2% sits in the top ten. Sample: PBMCs. These receptor sequences come from a male donor in good health and CMV-seronegative.

This clone has only a few counts. The chain employs TRBV18 and TRBJ1-4; 9 bases are a match to TRBD1. CDR3 length equals 14 residues. CDR1 is KGHSH, CDR2 LQKENI, per germline. After removal of 5 bases from V and 8 bases from J, the junction contained 6 bases not matched to a gene. CDR3 DNA: TGTGCCAGCTCAGGGGACAGGGCGAAAGAAAAACTGTTTTTT. Amino acid sequence: CASSGDRAKEKLFF.

The rearrangement uses TRBV7-8 and TRBJ2-1; a weak D match, TRBD2 (6 bases). Trimming stripped 2 bases from V and 4 bases from J, with 18 bases between. Germline values: CDR1 SGHVS, CDR2 FQNEAQ. This CDR3 is 17 amino acids long. CDR3 in amino acids: CASSLLGRGGAYNEQFF. CDR3 coding DNA: TGTGCCAGCAGCTTATTGGGGCGGGGCGGAGCGTACAATGAGCAGTTCTTC.

The chain uses TRBV25-1 and TRBJ1-6; D possibly corresponds to TRBD1 (6 bases). CDR1 MGHDK and CDR2 SYGVNS come from the germline V gene. V was pared by 5 bases and J by 13 bases, with 12 bases between. This CDR3 is built from 12 residues. CDR3 nucleotide sequence: TGTGCCAGCAGTCAACAGGGTCGTCCCCTCCACTTT. Translated, it gives CASSQQGRPLHF.

The chain links TRBV9 to TRBJ2-3; 9 nucleotides align to TRBD2. CDR3 length equals 14 residues. Trimming cost V 6 bases and J 2 bases; bases outside gene matches: 4. Germline V gives CDR1 SGDLS, CDR2 YYNGEE. CDR3 region: CASNPSGNTDTQYF. CDR3 DNA: TGTGCCAGCAATCCTAGCGGGAACACAGATACGCAGTATTTT.

The V and J genes are TRBV19 and TRBJ1-5, with D maybe TRBD1 (5 bases). This CDR3 is built from 16 residues. Germline lookup yields CDR1 LNHDA and CDR2 SQIVND (reference sequence). V was pared by 5 bases and J by 6 bases, with 20 bases between. The chain's CDR3 is CASSSQTVSAFQPQHF. In DNA form, the CDR3 reads TGTGCCAGTAGTTCTCAGACAGTTTCGGCGTTTCAGCCCCAGCATTTT. Supplemented by reference TRBV19 and TRBJ1-5, the full variable domain reads DGGITQSPKYLFRKEGQNVTLSCEQNLNHDAMYWYRQDPGQGLRLIYYSQIVNDFQKGDIAEGYSVSREKKESFPLTVTSAQKNPTAFYLCASSSQTVSAFQPQHFGDGTRLSIL.

This clone came up a few times. The rearrangement joins TRBV6-5 to TRBJ2-1; maybe TRBD2 (6 bases). The V and J ends lost 4 bases and 4 bases respectively, with 11 bases between them. Germline V gene lookup returns CDR1 MNHEY and CDR2 SVGAGI. The CDR3 is 14 residues long. The CDR3 sequence: CASSSSGYYNEQFF. Written as DNA, the CDR3 is TGTGCCAGCAGTTCCAGCGGGTATTACAATGAGCAGTTCTTC.